The 31 T cell receptor beta chains below all came from one sample that was sequenced in a study of blood T cell repertoires in COVID-19. Generated by immunoSEQ multiplex PCR, the TCRdb table keeps only in-frame clones and is missing some. Seen here are some 400,000 clones, about 87% observed once, and the top ten hold about 2.5%. Sequencing was carried out using peripheral blood. All receptors derive from a woman in her fifties or sixties with COVID-19, enrolled during active disease.

This clone was detected a few times. The chain uses TRBV6-6 and TRBJ2-1; possible D gene TRBD1, 6 bases. V lost 6 bases to trimming and J lost 6 bases, with 15 bases between them. Germline assignment: CDR1 MNHNY and CDR2 SVGAGI (reference sequence). The CDR3 contains 14 residues. DNA of the CDR3: TGTGCCAGCAGACAGGGATTCCAGAGCAATGAGCAGTTCTTC. Protein sequence: CASRQGFQSNEQFF.

This clone was seen a single time. This same CDR3 is encoded by further DNA sequences in the sample. Written as DNA, the CDR3 is TGTGCCTGGAGCCGCGGGGGTGGCACTGAAGCTTTCTTT. Its translation: CAWSRGGGTEAFF. The chain carries TRBV30 and TRBJ1-1, with a tentative D call TRBD1 (5 bases). Trimming pared 3 bases from V and 4 bases from J, leaving 12 bases between. The CDR3 has 13 amino acids. The germline CDR1 and CDR2 sequences are GTSNPN and SVGIG (reference sequence).

In this sample, this clone turned up a few times. V is TRBV19 and J is TRBJ2-1, with TRBD1 matching over 7 bases. Germline V gene sequence: CDR1 LNHDA, CDR2 SQIVND (reference sequence). The CDR3 runs 14 residues. V lost 5 bases and J lost 7; bases outside the gene matches: 8. The CDR3 loop reads CASSPRQGRNEQFF. CDR3 DNA sequence: TGTGCCAGTAGTCCCCGACAGGGTCGAAATGAGCAGTTCTTC.

The CDR3 sequence is CASSQAGGNLYTEAFF. The CDR3 region has the DNA TGTGCCAGCAGCCAAGCAGGGGGTAATCTCTACACTGAAGCTTTCTTT. This chain joins TRBV4-2 and TRBJ1-1; 7 nucleotides match TRBD1. Germline assignment: CDR1 LGHNA and CDR2 YNFKEQ. V dropped 1 base and J dropped 3; count of bases not matched to a gene: 8. The CDR3 has 16 residues.

This chain uses TRBV29-1 with TRBJ1-1; 7 bases agree with TRBD1. The CDR3 contains 13 residues. CDR1 is SQVTM, CDR2 ANQGSEA, per germline. V shed 5 bases and J 3 bases; nucleotides not matched to a gene: 6. The CDR3 coding sequence is TGCAGCGTTAGCGACAGGGTGGACACTGAAGCTTTCTTT. Its protein product is CSVSDRVDTEAFF.

Concerning this clone itself: Other DNA variants within this sample encode the same CDR3. The gene calls are TRBV5-1 and TRBJ2-3; TRBD1 matches at 7 bases. The CDR3 has 14 amino acids. Trimming cost V 2 bases and J 0 bases; bases outside gene matches: 0. Germline CDR1 SGHRS, CDR2 YFSETQ. CDR3 sequence reads: CASSLQGSTDTQYF. The CDR3 region has the DNA TGCGCCAGCAGCTTACAGGGGAGCACAGATACGCAGTATTTT. The whole variable domain, filled in from reference TRBV5-1 and TRBJ2-3, reads KAGVTQTPRYLIKTRGQQVTLSCSPISGHRSVSWYQQTPGQGLQFLFEYFSETQRNKGNFPGRFSGRQFSNSRSEMNVSTLELGDSALYLCASSLQGSTDTQYFGPGTRLTVL.

The rearrangement links TRBV19 to TRBJ2-3; 9 bases are a match to TRBD1. The CDR3 runs to 14 residues. V lost 6 bases to trimming and J lost 3 bases; unmatched junction nucleotides: 4. The germline V gene encodes CDR1 LNHDA and CDR2 SQIVND (reference sequence). The CDR3 protein is CASSRTGVTDTQYF. The DNA for the CDR3 is TGTGCCAGTAGCCGGACAGGGGTAACAGATACGCAGTATTTT.

The chain is built from TRBV14 and TRBJ2-2; TRBD2 agrees at 11 bases. Germline CDR1 and CDR2: SGHDN and FVKESK. This CDR3 is 17 amino acids long. The trim removed 3 bases at V and 1 base at J, leaving 4 bases unmatched. The CDR3 sequence: CASSQLGLAVNTGELFF. DNA for the CDR3: TGTGCCAGCAGCCAGCTGGGACTAGCGGTGAACACCGGGGAGCTGTTTTTT.

V gene TRBV27 combines with J gene TRBJ2-7, with 7 bases fitting TRBD2. In germline, CDR1 is MNHEY, CDR2 SMNVEV (reference sequence). This CDR3 has 15 amino acids. The V gene end was trimmed by 3 bases and the J gene end by 0 bases; junction bases not matched to a gene: 5. The CDR3 reads CASSFSGEGSYEQYF. DNA of the CDR3: TGTGCCAGCAGTTTTAGTGGGGAGGGCTCCTACGAGCAGTACTTC.

The V and J genes are TRBV2 and TRBJ2-3; 7 positions match TRBD2. Germline trimming cut 5 bases from V and 0 bases from J; bases unmatched to any gene: 5. CDR1 is SNHLY, CDR2 FYNNEI, per germline. CDR3 length: 15 amino acids. DNA for the CDR3: TGTGCCAGCAGTAGACTAGCCCTCAGCACAGATACGCAGTATTTT. Its translation: CASSRLALSTDTQYF.

This clone was observed a handful of times. This sequence joins TRBV3-1 (or the pseudogene TRBV3-2) and TRBJ1-2; TRBD1 aligns across 7 bases. The CDR3 is 13 residues long. CDR1 LGHDT and CDR2 YNNKEL come from the germline V gene (reference sequence). J lost 8 bases, V lost 5 bases, and 8 bases had no gene match. The CDR3, as DNA: TGTGCCAGCAGCTTCGAGGGGACAGTAGGCTACACCTTC. Protein: CASSFEGTVGYTF.

The rearrangement uses TRBV6-5 and TRBJ1-1; D call uncertain. V lost 2 bases, J lost 2 bases, and 9 bases lay in between. Germline loops: CDR1 MNHEY, CDR2 SVGAGI. The CDR3 runs to 14 residues. Here the CDR3 DNA reads TGTGCCAGCAGTTACGGTGAGGGAAACACTGAAGCTTTCTTT. It is translated as CASSYGEGNTEAFF.

The gene calls are TRBV11-1 and TRBJ2-2; D is unclear. Trimming pared 5 bases from V and 8 bases from J, leaving 9 bases between. The CDR3 totals 12 residues. Looked up from germline, CDR1 is SGHAT and CDR2 is FQDESV (reference sequence). The CDR3 sequence: CASSAPVGELFF. CDR3 sequence (DNA): TGTGCCAGCAGCGCACCGGTTGGGGAGCTGTTTTTT. The whole variable domain, remainder taken from reference TRBV11-1 and TRBJ2-2, is EAEVAQSPRYKITEKSQAVAFWCDPISGHATLYWYRQILGQGPELLVQFQDESVVDDSQLPKDRFSAERLKGVDSTLKIQPAELGDSAMYLCASSAPVGELFFGEGSRLTVL.

This chain connects TRBV3-1 (or the pseudogene TRBV3-2) to TRBJ2-3, with 9 bases identical to TRBD2. The CDR3 spans 15 residues. The V gene end was trimmed by 3 bases and the J gene end by 4 bases; junction bases not matched to a gene: 5. CDR1 is LGHDT, CDR2 YNNKEL, per germline (reference sequence). The DNA for the CDR3 is TGTGCCAGCAGCCAGAGCGCGGGGGGGCCAGATACGCAGTATTTT. Amino acid sequence: CASSQSAGGPDTQYF.

The chain recombines TRBV30 with TRBJ2-6, with D perhaps matching TRBD1 (5 bases). The CDR3 contains 16 residues. Trimming removed 2 bases from V and 0 bases from J, with 11 bases in between. Germline lookup yields CDR1 GTSNPN and CDR2 SVGIG (reference sequence). Written as DNA, the CDR3 is TGTGCCTGGAGTACAGGATTTAGCTCTGGGGCCAACGTCCTGACTTTC. Protein sequence: CAWSTGFSSGANVLTF.

The V and J genes are TRBV19 and TRBJ1-1, with D possibly being TRBD1 (5 bases). The CDR3 has 15 residues. The germline V gene has CDR1 LNHDA and CDR2 SQIVND (reference sequence). Trimming left V 3 bases short and J 3 bases short, with 14 bases between. The CDR3 reads CASSIQGRVDTEAFF. CDR3 coding DNA: TGTGCCAGTAGTATTCAGGGCAGGGTGGACACTGAAGCTTTCTTT.

The chain uses TRBV5-1 and TRBJ2-6; the D gene is possibly TRBD2 (6 bases). Trimming cost V 1 base and J 2 bases, with 19 bases left between them. Germline-derived CDR1 and CDR2 are SGHRS and YFSETQ. This CDR3 contains 19 residues. CDR3 protein: CASSLRRGVPRAGANVLTF. The CDR3 region has the DNA TGCGCCAGCAGCTTGAGGCGCGGGGTACCTCGTGCTGGGGCCAACGTCCTGACTTTC.

The CDR3, as DNA: TGTGCCAGCAGCTACGGTGCCTCACCCACTGAAGCTTTCTTT. This encodes CASSYGASPTEAFF. The chain employs TRBV3-1 (or the pseudogene TRBV3-2) and TRBJ1-1; D remains ambiguous. Germline V lookup: CDR1 LGHDT, CDR2 YNNKEL (reference sequence). The V gene lost 5 bases and the J gene lost 4 bases, with 14 bases spanning the gap. The CDR3 is made up of 14 amino acids.

The J gene is TRBJ2-2, the V gene TRBV7-3; 7 bases are a match to TRBD1. This CDR3 comprises 15 residues. Looked up from germline, CDR1 is SGHTA and CDR2 is FQGTGA. After removal of 6 bases from V and 5 bases from J, the junction contained 9 bases not matched to a gene. The CDR3 here is CASSINRGGTGELFF. The CDR3 DNA sequence: TGTGCCAGCAGTATTAACAGGGGTGGTACCGGGGAGCTGTTTTTT.

The gene calls are TRBV5-1 and TRBJ1-1, with TRBD1 matching 9 bases. The CDR3 totals 14 residues. With V trimmed by 7 bases and J by 4 bases, 8 bases remained unmatched. Germline CDR1 reads SGHRS; CDR2 reads YFSETQ. Here the CDR3 DNA reads TGCGCCAGCCGACTGACAGGGGGAGGCACTGAAGCTTTCTTT. Protein product: CASRLTGGGTEAFF.

This clone has more than one count but fewer than ten. This chain uses TRBV11-2 with TRBJ1-1; D is perhaps TRBD1 (5 bases). V was cut by 5 bases and J by 2 bases, with 15 bases left in between. This CDR3 comprises 15 residues. In germline, CDR1 is SGHAT, CDR2 FQNNGV. The CDR3 DNA follows: TGTGCCAGCAGCCTTGGGGGGACTAGAAACACTGAAGCTTTCTTT. Amino acids: CASSLGGTRNTEAFF.

This clone was picked up a small number of times. This rearrangement joins TRBV7-7 to TRBJ2-1, with TRBD2 matching 10 bases. The CDR3 totals 15 residues. The germline V gene encodes CDR1 SSHAT and CDR2 FNYEAQ (reference sequence). V was pared by 4 bases and J by 7 bases, with 7 bases of the junction left unmatched. CDR3 coding DNA: TGTGCCAGCAGCTCTGGGGGGACTAGCGCTAATGAGCAGTTCTTC. It encodes CASSSGGTSANEQFF.

This clone was found once. The J gene is TRBJ1-1, the V gene TRBV5-5, with 9 nucleotides matching TRBD1. The junction had 9 bases not matched to a gene; V was cut back by 4 bases and J by 8 bases. The CDR3 has 14 residues. The germline CDR1 and CDR2 sequences are SGHKS and YYEKEE (reference sequence). The CDR3 nucleotides are TGTGCCAGCAGCGCCTCCGGGACAGGGATCGAAGCTTTCTTT. The encoded protein is CASSASGTGIEAFF. Filled out from reference TRBV5-5 and TRBJ1-1, the complete variable domain reads DAGVTQSPTHLIKTRGQQVTLRCSPISGHKSVSWYQQVLGQGPQFIFQYYEKEERGRGNFPDRFSARQFPNYSSELNVNALLLGDSALYLCASSASGTGIEAFFGQGTRLTVV.

The rearrangement joins TRBV25-1 to TRBJ2-3, with D possibly matching TRBD1 (5 bases). CDR1 MGHDK and CDR2 SYGVNS come from the germline V gene. This CDR3 is built from 14 residues. Trimming left V 2 bases short and J 8 bases short, with 14 bases between. The CDR3 DNA reads as TGTGCCAGCAGTGAAGTTGACAGCCTGGCTACGCAGTATTTT. It encodes CASSEVDSLATQYF.

The chain combines TRBV5-1 with TRBJ1-6; D uncertain. The CDR3 runs 14 residues. Germline values: CDR1 SGHRS, CDR2 YFSETQ. Trimming pared 1 base from V and 7 bases from J, leaving 9 bases between. This chain's CDR3 is CASSLWRSNSPLHF. The CDR3 region has the DNA TGCGCCAGCAGCTTGTGGAGGAGCAATTCACCCCTCCACTTT.

The V and J genes are TRBV6-5 and TRBJ1-1, with 10 bases matching TRBD1. The CDR3 consists of 15 residues. V shed 6 bases, J shed 11 bases, and the junction held 15 bases outside the gene matches. Germline V gene lookup returns CDR1 MNHEY and CDR2 SVGAGI. The CDR3 nucleotides read TGTGCCAGCAGGGACAGGGGGAAGGAACATGACTGGGCTTTCTTT. It is translated as CASRDRGKEHDWAFF.

J is TRBJ1-3 and V is TRBV19; D call uncertain. The CDR3 runs to 11 residues. Germline-derived CDR1 and CDR2 are LNHDA and SQIVND (reference sequence). V lost 3 bases to trimming and J lost 8 bases, with 5 bases between them. The CDR3 DNA is TGTGCCAGTAGTATCAGCGACACCATATATTTT. The encoded protein is CASSISDTIYF. The entire variable domain, with the rest obtained from reference TRBV19 and TRBJ1-3, is as follows: DGGITQSPKYLFRKEGQNVTLSCEQNLNHDAMYWYRQDPGQGLRLIYYSQIVNDFQKGDIAEGYSVSREKKESFPLTVTSAQKNPTAFYLCASSISDTIYFGEGSWLTVV.

V usage is TRBV6-5 and J usage is TRBJ1-3; TRBD1 is a possible D gene (5 bases). V shed 6 bases and J shed 2 bases, with 11 bases lying between them. The CDR3 spans 14 residues. Germline CDR1 MNHEY, CDR2 SVGAGI. CDR3 sequence reads: CASRTGGAGNTIYF. The CDR3 coding sequence is TGTGCCAGCAGGACGGGGGGAGCTGGAAACACCATATATTTT.

This chain joins TRBV6-1 and TRBJ1-2; no definite D call. V gave up 1 base and J gave up 4 bases, with 7 bases separating them. Germline loops: CDR1 MNHNS, CDR2 SASEGT. This CDR3 has 13 residues. Here the CDR3 DNA reads TGTGCCAGCAGTGAAGGTGGGAGCTATGGCTACACCTTC. Its protein product is CASSEGGSYGYTF.

The chain employs TRBV13 and TRBJ1-4; 7 nucleotides line up with TRBD1. V lost 4 bases, J lost 7 bases, and 9 bases stayed unmatched. The CDR3 is made up of 15 amino acids. The germline V gene encodes CDR1 PRHDT and CDR2 FYEKMQ (reference sequence). The CDR3, as DNA: TGTGCCAGCAGCTCCAACAGGGGCGAGGGTGAAAAACTGTTTTTT. As protein: CASSSNRGEGEKLFF.

This clone was seen more than once but under ten times. The chain has TRBV21-1 and TRBJ1-3. TRBV21-1 is recorded as a pseudogene. The CDR3 extends over 16 amino acids. As DNA, the CDR3 is TGTGCCAGCAGCAAAGGGACGGCGGGCTCTGGAAACACCATATATTTT. This sequence encodes CASSKGTAGSGNTIYF.